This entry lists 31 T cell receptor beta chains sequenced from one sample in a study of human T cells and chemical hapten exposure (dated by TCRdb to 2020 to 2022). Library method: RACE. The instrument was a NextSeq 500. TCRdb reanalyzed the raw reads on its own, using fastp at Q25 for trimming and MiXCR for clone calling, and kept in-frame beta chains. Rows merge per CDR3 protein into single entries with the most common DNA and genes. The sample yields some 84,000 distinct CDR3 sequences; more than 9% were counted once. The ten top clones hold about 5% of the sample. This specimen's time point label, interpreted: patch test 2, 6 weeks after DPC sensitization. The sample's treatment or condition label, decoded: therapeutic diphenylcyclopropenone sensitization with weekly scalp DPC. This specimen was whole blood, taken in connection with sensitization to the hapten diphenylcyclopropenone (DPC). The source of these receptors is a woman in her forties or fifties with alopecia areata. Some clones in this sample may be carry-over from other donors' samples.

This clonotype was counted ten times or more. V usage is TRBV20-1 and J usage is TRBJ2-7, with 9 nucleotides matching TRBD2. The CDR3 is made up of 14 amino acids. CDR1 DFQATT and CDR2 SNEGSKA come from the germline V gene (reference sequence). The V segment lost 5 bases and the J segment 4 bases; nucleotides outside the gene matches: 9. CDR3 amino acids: CSAPLAGGPYEQYF. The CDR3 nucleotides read TGCAGTGCTCCATTGGCGGGAGGGCCTTACGAGCAGTACTTC.

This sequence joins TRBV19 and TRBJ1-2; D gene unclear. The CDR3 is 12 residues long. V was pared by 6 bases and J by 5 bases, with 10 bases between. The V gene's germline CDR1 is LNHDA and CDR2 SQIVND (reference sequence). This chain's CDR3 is CASRPPGYGYTF. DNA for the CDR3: TGTGCCAGTAGACCCCCAGGATATGGCTACACCTTC.

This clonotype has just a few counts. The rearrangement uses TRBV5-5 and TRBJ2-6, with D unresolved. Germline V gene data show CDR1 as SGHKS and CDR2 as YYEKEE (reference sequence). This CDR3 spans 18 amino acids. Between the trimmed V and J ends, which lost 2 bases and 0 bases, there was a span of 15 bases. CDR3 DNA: TGTGCCAGCAGCTTTGGGGTCTCAATCTCCTCTGGGGCCAACGTCCTGACTTTC. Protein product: CASSFGVSISSGANVLTF.

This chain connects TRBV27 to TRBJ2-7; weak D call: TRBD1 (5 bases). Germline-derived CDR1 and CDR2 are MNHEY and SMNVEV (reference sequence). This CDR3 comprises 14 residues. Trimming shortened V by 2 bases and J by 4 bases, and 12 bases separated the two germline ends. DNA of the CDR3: TGTGCCAGCAGTTTAATTGGGGCAGGGTACGAGCAGTACTTC. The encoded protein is CASSLIGAGYEQYF.

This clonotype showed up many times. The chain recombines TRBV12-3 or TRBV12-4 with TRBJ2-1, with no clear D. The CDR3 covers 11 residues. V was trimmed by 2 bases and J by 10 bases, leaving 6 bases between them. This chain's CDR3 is CASSLSLEQFF. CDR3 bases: TGTGCCAGCAGTTTATCCCTCGAGCAGTTCTTC.

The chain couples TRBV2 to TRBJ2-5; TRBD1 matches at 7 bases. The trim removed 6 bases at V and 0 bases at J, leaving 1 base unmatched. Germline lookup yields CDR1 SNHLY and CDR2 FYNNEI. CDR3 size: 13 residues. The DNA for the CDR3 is TGTGCCAGCAGCAGGGGGTACCAAGAGACCCAGTACTTC. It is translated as CASSRGYQETQYF. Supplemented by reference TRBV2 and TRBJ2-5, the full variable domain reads EPEVTQTPSHQVTQMGQEVILRCVPISNHLYFYWYRQILGQKVEFLVSFYNNEISEKSEIFDDQFSVERPDGSNFTLKIRSTKLEDSAMYFCASSRGYQETQYFGPGTRLLVL.

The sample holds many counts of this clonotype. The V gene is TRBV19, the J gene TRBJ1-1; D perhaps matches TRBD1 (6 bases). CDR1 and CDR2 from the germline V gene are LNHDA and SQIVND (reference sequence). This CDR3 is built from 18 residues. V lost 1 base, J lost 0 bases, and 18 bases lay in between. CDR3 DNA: TGTGCCAGTAGTATAGGAGGGGGGCGTATGAGGATGAACACTGAAGCTTTCTTT. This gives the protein CASSIGGGRMRMNTEAFF.

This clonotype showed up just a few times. CDR3 nucleotide sequence: TGTGCCAGCAGCTTATTAAGTCTAGCGGGATACAATGAGCAGTTCTTC. Its protein product is CASSLLSLAGYNEQFF. J is TRBJ2-1 and V is TRBV7-8; TRBD2 aligns across 9 bases. Germline values: CDR1 SGHVS, CDR2 FQNEAQ. This CDR3 is 16 amino acids long. The trim removed 2 bases at V and 4 bases at J, leaving 6 bases unmatched.

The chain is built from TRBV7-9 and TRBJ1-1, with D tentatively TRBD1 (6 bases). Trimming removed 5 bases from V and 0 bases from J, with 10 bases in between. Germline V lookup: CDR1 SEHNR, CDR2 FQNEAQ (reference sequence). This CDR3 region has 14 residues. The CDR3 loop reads CASSVDRMNTEAFF. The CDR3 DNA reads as TGTGCCAGCAGCGTTGACAGGATGAACACTGAAGCTTTCTTT.

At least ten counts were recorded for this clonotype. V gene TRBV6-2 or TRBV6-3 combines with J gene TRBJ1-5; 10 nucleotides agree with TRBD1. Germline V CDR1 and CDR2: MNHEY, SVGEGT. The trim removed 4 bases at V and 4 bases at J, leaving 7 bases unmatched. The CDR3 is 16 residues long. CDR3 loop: CASSSIRTGGNQPQHF. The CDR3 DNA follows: TGTGCCAGCAGTTCGATCCGGACAGGGGGGAATCAGCCCCAGCATTTT.

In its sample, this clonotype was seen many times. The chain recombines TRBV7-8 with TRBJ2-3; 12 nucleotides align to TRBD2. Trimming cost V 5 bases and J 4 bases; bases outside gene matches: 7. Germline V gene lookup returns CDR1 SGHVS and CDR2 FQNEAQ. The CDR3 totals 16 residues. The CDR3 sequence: CASSERLAGAADTQYF. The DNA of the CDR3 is TGTGCCAGCAGCGAGCGACTAGCGGGAGCCGCAGATACGCAGTATTTT.

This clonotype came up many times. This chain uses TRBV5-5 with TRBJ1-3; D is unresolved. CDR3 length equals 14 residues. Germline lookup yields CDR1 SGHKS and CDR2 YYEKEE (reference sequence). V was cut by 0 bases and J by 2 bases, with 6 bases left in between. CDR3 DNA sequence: TGTGCCAGCAGCTTGGCCGGCACTGGAAACACCATATATTTT. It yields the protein CASSLAGTGNTIYF.

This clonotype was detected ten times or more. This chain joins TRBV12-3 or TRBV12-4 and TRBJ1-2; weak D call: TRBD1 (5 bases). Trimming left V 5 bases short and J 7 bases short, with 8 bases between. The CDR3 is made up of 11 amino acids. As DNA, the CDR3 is TGTGCCAGCAGTCCCGGGGCTGGCTACACCTTC. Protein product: CASSPGAGYTF.

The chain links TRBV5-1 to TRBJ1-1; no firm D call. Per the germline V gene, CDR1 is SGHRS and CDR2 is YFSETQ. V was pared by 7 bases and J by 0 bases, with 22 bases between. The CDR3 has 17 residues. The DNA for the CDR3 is TGCGCCAGCGGCCACGCATTAGGAGGGCCCATGAACACTGAAGCTTTCTTT. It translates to CASGHALGGPMNTEAFF.

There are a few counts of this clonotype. The CDR3 is CASSREEGEAETQYF. Here the CDR3 DNA reads TGTGCCAGCAGCAGAGAGGAAGGGGAAGCTGAGACCCAGTACTTC. The gene calls are TRBV9 and TRBJ2-5; maybe TRBD1 (5 bases). The CDR3 is 15 residues long. V lost 4 bases, J lost 5 bases, and 18 bases lay in between. CDR1 and CDR2 (germline): SGDLS, YYNGEE.

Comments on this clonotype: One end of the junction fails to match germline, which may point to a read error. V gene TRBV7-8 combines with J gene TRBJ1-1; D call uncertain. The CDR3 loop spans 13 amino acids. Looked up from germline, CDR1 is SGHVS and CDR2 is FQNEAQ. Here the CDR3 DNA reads TGTGCCAGCAGCTTAGTGATGAGTCGTGAAACTTTCTTT. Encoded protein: CASSLVMSRETFF.

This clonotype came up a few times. For the CDR3, the DNA is TGCAGTGCTAGAGGGACCCGGGGAGAGCAGTACTTC. As protein: CSARGTRGEQYF. This chain joins TRBV20-1 and TRBJ2-7; perhaps TRBD2 as D (5 bases). V lost 1 base and J lost 7, with 11 bases in between. This CDR3 is built from 12 residues. Germline V gives CDR1 DFQATT, CDR2 SNEGSKA (reference sequence).

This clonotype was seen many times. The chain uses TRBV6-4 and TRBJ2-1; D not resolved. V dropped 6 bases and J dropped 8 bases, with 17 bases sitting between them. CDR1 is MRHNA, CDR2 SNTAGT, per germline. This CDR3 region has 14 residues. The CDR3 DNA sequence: TGTGCCAGCAGCCGAACCGGGCAAGGCGATGAGCAGTTCTTC. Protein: CASSRTGQGDEQFF.

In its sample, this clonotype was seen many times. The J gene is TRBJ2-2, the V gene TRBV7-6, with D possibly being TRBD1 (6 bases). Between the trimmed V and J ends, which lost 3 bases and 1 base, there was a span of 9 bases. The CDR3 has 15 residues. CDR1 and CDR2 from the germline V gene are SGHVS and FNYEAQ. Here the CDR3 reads CASSFGQMNTGELFF. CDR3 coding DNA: TGTGCCAGCAGCTTCGGACAGATGAACACCGGGGAGCTGTTTTTT.

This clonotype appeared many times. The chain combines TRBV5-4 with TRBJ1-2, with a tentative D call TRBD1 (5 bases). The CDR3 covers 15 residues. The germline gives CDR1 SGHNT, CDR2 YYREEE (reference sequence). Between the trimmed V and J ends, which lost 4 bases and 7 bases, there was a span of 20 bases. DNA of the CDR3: TGTGCCAGCAGCCGGGAAGGGACGGAGGTTTTTGGCTACACCTTC. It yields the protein CASSREGTEVFGYTF.

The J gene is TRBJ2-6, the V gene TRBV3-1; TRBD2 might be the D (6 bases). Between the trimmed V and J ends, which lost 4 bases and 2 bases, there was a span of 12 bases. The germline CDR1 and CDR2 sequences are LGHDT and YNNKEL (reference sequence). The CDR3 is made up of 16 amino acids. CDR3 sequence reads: CASSPGGTAGANVLTF. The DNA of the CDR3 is TGTGCCAGCAGCCCCGGGGGTACGGCTGGGGCCAACGTCCTGACTTTC.

CDR3 protein: CASSPDLRREQYF. The CDR3 DNA reads TGTGCCAGCAGCCCGGACCTCCGGCGGGAGCAGTACTTC. The genes are TRBV4-2 and TRBJ2-7, with no clear D. CDR1 and CDR2 from the germline V gene are LGHNA and YNFKEQ. Trimming took 4 bases from V and 7 from J, leaving 14 bases between them. CDR3 size: 13 residues.

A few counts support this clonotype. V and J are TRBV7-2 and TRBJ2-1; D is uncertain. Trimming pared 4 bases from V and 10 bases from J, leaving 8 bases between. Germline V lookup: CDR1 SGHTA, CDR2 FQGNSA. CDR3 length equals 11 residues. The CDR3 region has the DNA TGTGCCAGCAGCTCAGTGGAGGAGCAGTTCTTC. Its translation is CASSSVEEQFF.

CDR3 in amino acids: CASSFGSRGRTGELFF. The CDR3 DNA is TGCGCCAGCAGCTTCGGATCCAGGGGGCGAACCGGGGAGCTGTTTTTT. The chain employs TRBV5-1 and TRBJ2-2; 8 bases align to TRBD1. The CDR3 totals 16 residues. With 2 bases clipped from V and 5 bases from J, the junction kept 8 bases outside the gene matches. Germline CDR1 and CDR2: SGHRS and YFSETQ.

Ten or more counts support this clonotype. The CDR3 DNA follows: TGTGCCAGCAGTCCATTGACAGGAGCAGCGAATTCACCCCTCCACTTT. Its translation is CASSPLTGAANSPLHF. This chain connects TRBV12-3 or TRBV12-4 to TRBJ1-6; tentatively, D is TRBD1 (6 bases). V was trimmed by 5 bases and J by 7 bases, leaving 18 bases between them. CDR3 length equals 16 residues.

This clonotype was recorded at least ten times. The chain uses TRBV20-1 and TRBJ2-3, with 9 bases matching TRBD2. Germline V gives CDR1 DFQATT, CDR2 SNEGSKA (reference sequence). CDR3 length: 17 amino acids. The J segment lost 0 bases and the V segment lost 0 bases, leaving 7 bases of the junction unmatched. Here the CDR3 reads CSARDRRAGGSTDTQYF. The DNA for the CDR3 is TGCAGTGCTAGAGATCGTCGAGCGGGAGGTAGCACAGATACGCAGTATTTT.

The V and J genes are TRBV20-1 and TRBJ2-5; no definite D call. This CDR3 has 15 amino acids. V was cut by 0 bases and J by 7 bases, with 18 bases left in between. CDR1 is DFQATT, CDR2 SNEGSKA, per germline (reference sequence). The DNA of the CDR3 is TGCAGTGCTAGAGATTGGAGCCGGCCGGACGGGACCCAGTACTTC. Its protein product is CSARDWSRPDGTQYF.

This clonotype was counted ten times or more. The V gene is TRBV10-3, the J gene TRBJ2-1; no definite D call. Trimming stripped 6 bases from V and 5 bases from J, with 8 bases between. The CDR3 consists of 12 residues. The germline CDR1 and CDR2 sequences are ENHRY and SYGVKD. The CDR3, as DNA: TGTGCCATCAGCCCGAGCAACAATGAGCAGTTCTTC. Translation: CAISPSNNEQFF.

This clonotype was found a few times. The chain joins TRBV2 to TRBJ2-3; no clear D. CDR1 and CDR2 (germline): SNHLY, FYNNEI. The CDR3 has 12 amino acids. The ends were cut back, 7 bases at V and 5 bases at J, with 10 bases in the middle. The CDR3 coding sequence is TGTGCCAGCACGAGACTGCTAGATACGCAGTATTTT. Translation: CASTRLLDTQYF.

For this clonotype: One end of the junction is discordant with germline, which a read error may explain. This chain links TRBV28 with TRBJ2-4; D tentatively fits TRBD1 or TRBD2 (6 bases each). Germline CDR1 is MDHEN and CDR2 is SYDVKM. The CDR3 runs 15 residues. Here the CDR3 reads CASMRQGTAKNIQHF. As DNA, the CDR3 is TGTGCCAGCATGCGGCAGGGGACTGCCAAAAACATTCAGCACTTC.

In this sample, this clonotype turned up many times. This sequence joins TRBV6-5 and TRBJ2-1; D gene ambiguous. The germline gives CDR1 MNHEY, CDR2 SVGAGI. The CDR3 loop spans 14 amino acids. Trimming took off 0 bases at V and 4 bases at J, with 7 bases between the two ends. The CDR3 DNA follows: TGTGCCAGCAGTTACTCGAAACCTTACAATGAGCAGTTCTTC. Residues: CASSYSKPYNEQFF.